This note documents a single T cell receptor beta chain sequence. Its target is unknown. PCR amplification relied on 60 Vbeta primers (plus 13 Jbeta primers). As originally analysed: About 11 million of the 80 million or so unique TCR beta chains counted in a later analysis were shared. Clones were read by immunoSEQ multiplex PCR, and TCRdb kept only the in-frame ones, dropping some. V and J calls and clone size come straight from that table; D and trimming were deduced from the DNA. The table shows some 100,000 clones, with 65% to 90% occurring only once. The sample comes from a study of cytomegalovirus exposure and HLA in healthy donors. This CDR3 comprises 15 residues. In germline, CDR1 is SGHNT, CDR2 YYREEE (reference sequence). General study points: The records held CMV serostatus as the only immune exposure information.

The TCR comes from a woman younger than 35 in good health and CMV-seronegative. Material for sequencing was PBMCs. The V call is TRBV5-4, the J call TRBJ2-5, with 7 bases matching TRBD1. TRBJ2-7 explains the end of the DNA better; the J call may be wrong. Here the CDR3 reads CASRKGAGDSYEQYF. As DNA, the CDR3 is TGTGCCAGCAGGAAGGGGGCAGGGGACTCCTACGAGCAGTACTTC.